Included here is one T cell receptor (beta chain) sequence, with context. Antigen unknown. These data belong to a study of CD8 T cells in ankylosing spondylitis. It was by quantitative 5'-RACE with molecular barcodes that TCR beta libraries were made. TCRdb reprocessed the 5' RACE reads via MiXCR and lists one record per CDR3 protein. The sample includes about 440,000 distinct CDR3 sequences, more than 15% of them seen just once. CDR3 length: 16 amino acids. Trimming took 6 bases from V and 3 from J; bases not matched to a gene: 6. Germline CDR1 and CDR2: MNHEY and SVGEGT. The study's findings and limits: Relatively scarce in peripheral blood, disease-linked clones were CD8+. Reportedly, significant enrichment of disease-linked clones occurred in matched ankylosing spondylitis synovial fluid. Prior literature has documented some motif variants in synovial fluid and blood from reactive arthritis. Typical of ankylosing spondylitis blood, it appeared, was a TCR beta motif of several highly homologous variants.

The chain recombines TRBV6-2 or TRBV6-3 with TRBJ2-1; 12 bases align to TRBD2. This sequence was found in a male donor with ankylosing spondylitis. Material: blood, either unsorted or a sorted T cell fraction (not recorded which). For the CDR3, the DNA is TGTGCCAGCAGGCGCGGGACTAGCGGGTACTACAATGAGCAGTTCTTC. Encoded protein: CASRRGTSGYYNEQFF.